This TCR beta chain was obtained from a study of PD-1 blockade in mismatch repair-deficient tumors (dated by TCRdb to about 2017). Regarding the research as a whole: The trial enrolled 85 to 100 consecutive patients with roughly 11 mismatch repair-deficient cancer types between September 2013 and September 2016, all previously treated and progressing. Tumor-associated T cell clones were tracked in the peripheral blood of patients responding to PD-1 blockade by deep sequencing of TCR CDR3 regions.

Library generation was performed with the immunoSEQ multiplex PCR assay. In its TCRdb copy, this immuneACCESS table keeps in-frame sequences only and misses some clones. Where compared with another copy, unresolved V genes explain less than half of these, and the others have no known cause. The sample table contains approximately 80,000 clones; only one count was recorded for roughly 80% of them. The top ten clones comprise over 4.5% of the sample. The V end loses 2 bases and the J end loses 4 bases, and a stretch of 14 bases separates them. Per the germline V gene, SGHVS is the CDR1 and FNYEAQ is the CDR2. The CDR3, from cysteine to phenylalanine, totals 15 residues. The CDR3 DNA has 45 bases and is translated from base 1. This clone was seen a single time. Its antigen specificity is not known. Within one base of it there is no much larger clone, and no base qualities were kept. The paper as a whole reports these results and caveats: After pembrolizumab, tumor-resident clones, which were often undetectable in blood before treatment, expanded rapidly and then contracted, generally ahead of radiologic responses.

Mismatch repair deficiency in every enrolled patient was established by polymerase chain reaction or immunohistochemistry. TCR sequencing was carried out for a few patients who responded to pembrolizumab therapy. In the phase II trial, pembrolizumab PD-1 blockade was tested prospectively in advanced mismatch repair-deficient cancers, no matter which tissue of origin the cancers came from. Peripheral blood T cell samples were serially collected before and at multiple times after PD-1 blockade was started. Blood sampling times were reported as weeks after the first pembrolizumab dose. The V gene is TRBV7-6 and the J gene is TRBJ1-2; possibly the D gene is TRBD1, per 5 matching bases. The sequence came from an adult with mismatch repair-deficient cancer. Sequencing was performed on peripheral blood, taken 44 weeks after starting pembrolizumab. The sequenced DNA is TGTGCCAGCAGCTTATACTCGACAGCCTCCTATGGCTACACCTTC. Its protein reads: CASSLYSTASYGYTF.